This T cell receptor (beta chain) was captured by sequencing in a study of cytomegalovirus exposure and HLA in healthy donors. Study-level results: Certain indistinguishable V segments, among them TRBV6-2 and TRBV6-3, were excluded.

The PCR employed 60 Vbeta primers together with 13 Jbeta primers. Using immunoSEQ multiplex PCR, the repertoire was profiled, and TCRdb retains in-frame clones only, with some absent. Counted here are roughly 180,000 clones, just over 75% occurring once; the ten biggest clones make up around 1.5%. Details on this clone: As yet, its antigen is unknown.

CDR1 MNHEY and CDR2 SMNVEV come from the germline V gene (reference sequence). This CDR3 region has 15 residues. The TCR comes from a man aged 18 to 30 in good health and CMV-seronegative. V is TRBV27 and J is TRBJ2-5; TRBD2 matches at 7 bases. The end of the DNA aligns better with TRBJ2-7, so the J call may be wrong. Sequenced material: PBMCs. CDR3 amino acids: CASSLGPGGFYEQYF. CDR3 nucleotide sequence: TGTGCCAGCAGTTTAGGGCCGGGAGGTTTTTACGAGCAGTACTTC.